The rows below give T cell receptor beta chains drawn from one sample of a study of T cell changes during pregnancy in multiple sclerosis. Assay: immunoSEQ multiplex PCR; the TCRdb copy retains only in-frame clones and omits some. This table has 43,000 or so clones, about 91% appearing once. The sample in question was peripheral blood, obtained in the third trimester of pregnancy. The origin of the receptors is a female donor with multiple sclerosis, enrolled in a pregnancy study. Each CDR3 is given with its conserved first and last residue. D genes are given only for firm matches. Clone size appears in some rows only: once, few, many, or a class for an expanded clone.

d_gene: TRBD2; j_gene: TRBJ2-3; v_gene: TRBV9; abundance: NA; CDR3aa: CASSVGAGARDTQYF; CDR3nt: TGTGCCAGCAGCGTAGGGGCGGGAGCGAGAGATACGCAGTATTTT
d_gene: TRBD1; j_gene: TRBJ1-1; v_gene: TRBV9; abundance: NA; CDR3aa: CASSVRDRVSLNTEAFF; CDR3nt: TGTGCCAGCAGCGTACGGGACAGGGTTTCCCTGAACACTGAAGCTTTCTTT
d_gene: NA; j_gene: TRBJ2-3; v_gene: TRBV2; abundance: NA; CDR3aa: CASSLTVNTDTQYF; CDR3nt: TGTGCCAGCAGCCTGACAGTGAACACAGATACGCAGTATTTT
d_gene: TRBD1; j_gene: TRBJ2-7; v_gene: TRBV25-1; abundance: NA; CDR3aa: CASSVTRDRAYEQYF; CDR3nt: TGTGCCAGCAGTGTCACACGGGACAGGGCCTACGAGCAGTACTTC
d_gene: TRBD2; j_gene: TRBJ2-3; v_gene: TRBV5-6; abundance: NA; CDR3aa: CASSSSGRARDTQYF; CDR3nt: TGTGCCAGCAGCAGTAGCGGGAGGGCCAGGGATACGCAGTATTTT
d_gene: TRBD1; j_gene: TRBJ1-5; v_gene: TRBV4-2; abundance: NA; CDR3aa: CASSQDQGQGFGQPQHF; CDR3nt: TGTGCCAGCAGCCAAGACCAAGGACAGGGGTTTGGGCAGCCCCAGCATTTT
d_gene: TRBD1; j_gene: TRBJ1-4; v_gene: TRBV29-1; abundance: NA; CDR3aa: CSVGQGNEKLFF; CDR3nt: TGCAGCGTGGGACAGGGAAATGAAAAACTGTTTTTT
d_gene: NA; j_gene: TRBJ2-2; v_gene: TRBV15; abundance: NA; CDR3aa: CATSSGSATGELFF; CDR3nt: TGTGCCACCAGCAGCGGGAGCGCCACCGGGGAGCTGTTTTTT
d_gene: NA; j_gene: TRBJ2-1; v_gene: TRBV19; abundance: NA; CDR3aa: CASSTGHLFNEQFF; CDR3nt: TGTGCCAGTAGCACGGGACATTTATTCAATGAGCAGTTCTTC
d_gene: TRBD1; j_gene: TRBJ2-7; v_gene: TRBV5-1; abundance: NA; CDR3aa: CASSLGAGQGFSYEQYF; CDR3nt: TGCGCCAGCAGCTTGGGTGCTGGACAGGGGTTTTCCTACGAGCAGTACTTC
d_gene: TRBD1; j_gene: TRBJ2-7; v_gene: TRBV29-1; abundance: NA; CDR3aa: CSVEGTGNLYEQYF; CDR3nt: TGCAGCGTTGAAGGGACAGGCAACCTCTACGAGCAGTACTTC
d_gene: NA; j_gene: TRBJ1-3; v_gene: TRBV7-9; abundance: once; CDR3aa: CASSLVGEGSGNTIYF; CDR3nt: TGTGCCAGCAGCTTAGTCGGGGAGGGCTCTGGAAACACCATATATTTT
d_gene: NA; j_gene: TRBJ2-7; v_gene: TRBV4-2; abundance: NA; CDR3aa: CASSQAWDFSYEQYF; CDR3nt: TGTGCCAGCAGCCAAGCCTGGGACTTCTCCTACGAGCAGTACTTC
d_gene: NA; j_gene: TRBJ2-3; v_gene: TRBV27; abundance: NA; CDR3aa: CASSLRDPGPDTQYF; CDR3nt: TGTGCCAGCAGTTTACGCGACCCAGGGCCAGATACGCAGTATTTT
d_gene: TRBD2; j_gene: TRBJ2-1; v_gene: TRBV7-3; abundance: NA; CDR3aa: CASSLALAGVNEQFF; CDR3nt: TGTGCCAGCAGCTTAGCGCTAGCGGGAGTGAATGAGCAGTTCTTC
d_gene: NA; j_gene: TRBJ1-2; v_gene: TRBV28; abundance: NA; CDR3aa: CASSSQGNRGYTF; CDR3nt: TGTGCCAGCAGTTCCCAGGGGAATAGAGGCTACACCTTC